Below, 10 T cell receptor beta chains from the same sample are listed, as sequenced in a study of T cells in Graves' hyperthyroidism and ophthalmopathy. RNA transcripts were the template for amplifying TCR beta CDR3 regions. In the first-round RT-PCR of the TCR CDR3, the HTBI primer set was used. Each CDR3 protein is one row after TCRdb ran MiXCR on the multiplex PCR reads. This table holds about 290,000 distinct CDR3 sequences, about 14% found once. What was sequenced was blood. The receptor set was obtained from a woman in her 30s with Graves' hyperthyroidism that later progressed to Graves' ophthalmopathy.

At least ten counts were recorded for this clonotype. Here the CDR3 DNA reads TGTGCCAGCAGTCCGGGACAGGGGAAAAGGGGCTACACCTTC. It encodes CASSPGQGKRGYTF. This chain links TRBV28 with TRBJ1-2, with 10 bases lining up with TRBD1. The CDR3 consists of 14 residues. The J segment lost 8 bases and the V segment lost 5 bases, leaving 8 bases of the junction unmatched. Germline V lookup: CDR1 MDHEN, CDR2 SYDVKM.

Many counts were recorded for this clonotype. V and J are TRBV3-1 and TRBJ2-7; possibly TRBD1 for D (6 bases). V lost 4 bases and J 0 bases, leaving 19 bases between the germline ends. The V gene's germline CDR1 is LGHDT and CDR2 YNNKEL (reference sequence). The CDR3 extends over 17 amino acids. DNA for the CDR3: TGTGCCAGCAGCCGTGTTTGGGGGCGCGAGAGCTCCTACGAGCAGTACTTC. Translation gives CASSRVWGRESSYEQYF.

This clonotype came up many times. The chain joins TRBV7-2 to TRBJ2-1, with D possibly TRBD1 on 5 matching bases. The CDR3 is 13 residues long. Per the germline V gene, CDR1 is SGHTA and CDR2 is FQGNSA. The V end was cut by 3 bases, the J end by 8 bases, with 11 bases between. The DNA for the CDR3 is TGTGCCAGCAGCTTCCAGGGCCGCGATGAGCAGTTCTTC. It is translated as CASSFQGRDEQFF. The full variable domain, in which reference TRBV7-2 and TRBJ2-1 provide the parts outside the CDR3, is GAGVSQSPSNKVTEKGKDVELRCDPISGHTALYWYRQSLGQGLEFLIYFQGNSAPDKSGLPSDRFSAERTGGSVSTLTIQRTQQEDSAVYLCASSFQGRDEQFFGPGTRLTVL.

V gene TRBV4-2 combines with J gene TRBJ2-1, with TRBD2 identical over 8 bases. Germline-derived CDR1 and CDR2 are LGHNA and YNFKEQ. The CDR3 length is 14 residues. Here the CDR3 reads CASKSSGMLDEQFF. The CDR3 coding sequence is TGTGCATCCAAGAGTAGCGGGATGCTCGATGAGCAGTTCTTC.

This clonotype was seen repeatedly, ten times or more. The CDR3 loop is CASRRPVTDTQYF. For the CDR3, the DNA is TGTGCCAGCAGGAGGCCAGTCACAGATACGCAGTATTTT. The gene calls are TRBV6-1 and TRBJ2-3; D is unclear. The CDR3 has 13 amino acids. Germline V gene lookup returns CDR1 MNHNS and CDR2 SASEGT. The V end lost 6 bases, the J end lost 2 bases, and 9 bases lay between the germline ends.

This clonotype was seen repeatedly, ten times or more. The chain combines TRBV11-1 with TRBJ1-1; D uncertain. Trimming took off 5 bases at V and 7 bases at J, with 14 bases between the two ends. The CDR3 spans 13 residues. Looked up from germline, CDR1 is SGHAT and CDR2 is FQDESV (reference sequence). Written as DNA, the CDR3 is TGTGCCAGCAGCCCCACAGTGGAAGGTGAAGCTTTCTTT. This codes for CASSPTVEGEAFF.

The sample holds many counts of this clonotype. The chain recombines TRBV29-1 with TRBJ2-7; TRBD1 matches at 9 bases. V shed 1 base and J 7 bases; nucleotides not matched to a gene: 5. The CDR3 covers 13 residues. The germline V gene has CDR1 SQVTM and CDR2 ANQGSEA. CDR3 region: CSVEVGTGLEQYF. The CDR3 region has the DNA TGCAGCGTTGAAGTGGGGACAGGGTTGGAGCAGTACTTC.

This clonotype was seen many times. The chain couples TRBV20-1 to TRBJ2-5, with D tentatively TRBD1 or TRBD2 (6 bases each). CDR1 is DFQATT, CDR2 SNEGSKA, per germline (reference sequence). Trimming stripped 1 base from V and 1 base from J, with 19 bases between. This CDR3 region has 17 residues. CDR3 nucleotide sequence: TGCAGTGCTAGAGTGGGAGGCAGGGGCGGACGCCAAGAGACCCAGTACTTC. Encoded protein: CSARVGGRGGRQETQYF.

This clonotype has a count of ten or more. The J gene is TRBJ2-7, the V gene TRBV28; TRBD1 aligns across 7 bases. J lost 0 bases, V lost 6 bases, and 5 bases had no gene match. Germline CDR1 MDHEN, CDR2 SYDVKM. The CDR3 is 14 residues long. CDR3 loop: CASRNRGSSYEQYF. CDR3 DNA: TGTGCCAGCAGGAACAGGGGAAGCTCCTACGAGCAGTACTTC. The complete variable domain, with remaining parts taken from reference TRBV28 and TRBJ2-7, reads DVKVTQSSRYLVKRTGEKVFLECVQDMDHENMFWYRQDPGLGLRLIYFSYDVKMKEKGDIPEGYSVSREKKERFSLILESASTNQTSMYLCASRNRGSSYEQYFGPGTRLTVT.

At least ten counts were recorded for this clonotype. V and J are TRBV13 and TRBJ1-1, with no clear D. V was pared by 3 bases and J by 3 bases, with 8 bases between. From germline, CDR1 is PRHDT and CDR2 FYEKMQ (reference sequence). The CDR3 consists of 13 residues. CDR3: CASSLTPDTEAFF. CDR3 coding DNA: TGTGCCAGCAGCTTGACACCCGACACTGAAGCTTTCTTT.